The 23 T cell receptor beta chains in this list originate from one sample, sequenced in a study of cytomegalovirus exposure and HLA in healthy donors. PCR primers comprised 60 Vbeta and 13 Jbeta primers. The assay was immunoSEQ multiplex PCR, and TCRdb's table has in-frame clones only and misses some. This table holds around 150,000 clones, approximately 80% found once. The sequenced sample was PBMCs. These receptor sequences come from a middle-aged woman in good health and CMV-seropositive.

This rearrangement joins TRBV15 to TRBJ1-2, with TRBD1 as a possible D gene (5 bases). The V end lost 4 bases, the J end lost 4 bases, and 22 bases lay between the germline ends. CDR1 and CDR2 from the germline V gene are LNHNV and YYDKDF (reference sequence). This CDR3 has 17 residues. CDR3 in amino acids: CATSTTRMPGSGYGYTF. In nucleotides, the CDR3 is TGTGCCACCAGCACCACCCGTATGCCAGGGTCGGGCTATGGCTACACCTTC.

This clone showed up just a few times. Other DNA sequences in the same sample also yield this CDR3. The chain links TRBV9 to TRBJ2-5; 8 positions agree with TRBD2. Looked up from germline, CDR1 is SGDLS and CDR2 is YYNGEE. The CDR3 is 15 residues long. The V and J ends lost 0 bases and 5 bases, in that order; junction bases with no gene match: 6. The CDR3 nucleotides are TGTGCCAGCAGCGTAGTAGCGGGGAGGGGGGAGACCCAGTACTTC. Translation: CASSVVAGRGETQYF. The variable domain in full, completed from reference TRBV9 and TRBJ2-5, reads DSGVTQTPKHLITATGQRVTLRCSPRSGDLSVYWYQQSLDQGLQFLIQYYNGEERAKGNILERFSAQQFPDLHSELNLSSLELGDSALYFCASSVVAGRGETQYFGPGTRLLVL.

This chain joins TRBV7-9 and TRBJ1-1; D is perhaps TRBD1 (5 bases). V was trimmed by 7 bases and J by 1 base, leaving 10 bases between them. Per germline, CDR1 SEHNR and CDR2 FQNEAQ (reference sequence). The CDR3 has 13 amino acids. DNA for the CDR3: TGTGCCAGCACCCGGAGGGGGAACACTGAAGCTTTCTTT. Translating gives CASTRRGNTEAFF.

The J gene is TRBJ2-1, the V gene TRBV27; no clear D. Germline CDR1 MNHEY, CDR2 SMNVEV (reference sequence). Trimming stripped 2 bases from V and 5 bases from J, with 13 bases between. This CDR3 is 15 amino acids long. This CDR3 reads CASSLMRQGNNEQFF. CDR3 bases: TGTGCCAGCAGTTTAATGAGACAAGGAAACAATGAGCAGTTCTTC.

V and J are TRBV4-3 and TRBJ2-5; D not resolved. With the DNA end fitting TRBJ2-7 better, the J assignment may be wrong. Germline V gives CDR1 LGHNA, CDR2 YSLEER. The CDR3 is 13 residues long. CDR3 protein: CASSQGKSHEQYF. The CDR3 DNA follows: TGCGCCAGCAGCCAGGGCAAATCCCACGAGCAGTACTTC.

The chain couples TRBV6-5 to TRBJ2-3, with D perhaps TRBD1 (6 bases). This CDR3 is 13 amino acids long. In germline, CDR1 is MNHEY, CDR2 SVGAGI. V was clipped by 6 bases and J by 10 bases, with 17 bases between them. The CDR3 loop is CASRTPITGSQYF. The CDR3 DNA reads TGTGCCAGCAGAACCCCTATAACAGGGTCGCAGTATTTT.

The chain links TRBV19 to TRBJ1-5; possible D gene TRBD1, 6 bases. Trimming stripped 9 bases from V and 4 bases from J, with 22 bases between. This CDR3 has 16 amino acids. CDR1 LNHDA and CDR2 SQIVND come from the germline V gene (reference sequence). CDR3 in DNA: TGTGCCAGACCCAAGTCCCCAGGGGCTGGAAATCAGCCCCAGCATTTT. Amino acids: CARPKSPGAGNQPQHF.

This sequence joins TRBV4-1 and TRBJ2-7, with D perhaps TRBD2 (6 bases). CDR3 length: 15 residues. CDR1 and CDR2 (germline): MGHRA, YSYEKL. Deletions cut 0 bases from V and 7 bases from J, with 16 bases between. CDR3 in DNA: TGCGCCAGCAGCCAAGAGACGCTGGGGGGAGAGGAGCAGTACTTC. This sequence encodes CASSQETLGGEEQYF.

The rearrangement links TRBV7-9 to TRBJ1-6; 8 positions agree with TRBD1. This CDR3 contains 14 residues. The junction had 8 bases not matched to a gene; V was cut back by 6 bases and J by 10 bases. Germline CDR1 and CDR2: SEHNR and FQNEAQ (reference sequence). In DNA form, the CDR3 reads TGTGCCAGCAGGTCAGGACAGGGCAGCTCACCCCTCCACTTT. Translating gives CASRSGQGSSPLHF.

The CDR3 spells CAWMVTGGSEAFF. The CDR3 DNA reads as TGTGCCTGGATGGTGACAGGGGGCTCTGAAGCTTTCTTT. The V gene is TRBV30, the J gene TRBJ1-1; 10 positions match TRBD1. The trim removed 4 bases at V and 6 bases at J, leaving 5 bases unmatched. The CDR3 is 13 amino acids. The germline CDR1 and CDR2 sequences are GTSNPN and SVGIG (reference sequence).

CDR3 coding DNA: TGTGCCAGCAGCCCACAGGGGGCTAACTATGGCTACACCTTC. It encodes CASSPQGANYGYTF. The rearrangement uses TRBV27 and TRBJ1-2; 8 bases align to TRBD1. CDR3 length equals 14 residues. Losses at the gene ends were 6 bases for V and 0 bases for J; bases not matched to a gene: 3. Germline CDR1 and CDR2: MNHEY and SMNVEV (reference sequence).

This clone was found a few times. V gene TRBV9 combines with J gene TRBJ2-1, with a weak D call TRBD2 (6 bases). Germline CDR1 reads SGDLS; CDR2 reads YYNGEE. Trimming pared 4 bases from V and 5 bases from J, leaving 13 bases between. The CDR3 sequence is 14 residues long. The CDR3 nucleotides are TGTGCCAGCAGCCCGAGGCGGGAACACAATGAGCAGTTCTTC. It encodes CASSPRREHNEQFF. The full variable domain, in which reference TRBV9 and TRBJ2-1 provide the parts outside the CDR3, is DSGVTQTPKHLITATGQRVTLRCSPRSGDLSVYWYQQSLDQGLQFLIQYYNGEERAKGNILERFSAQQFPDLHSELNLSSLELGDSALYFCASSPRREHNEQFFGPGTRLTVL.

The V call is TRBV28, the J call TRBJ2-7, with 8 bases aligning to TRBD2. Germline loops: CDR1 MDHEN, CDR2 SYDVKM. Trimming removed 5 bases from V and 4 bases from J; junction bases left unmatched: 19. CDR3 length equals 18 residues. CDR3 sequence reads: CASSPVEGLAGFRYEQYF. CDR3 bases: TGTGCCAGCAGTCCCGTGGAGGGGCTAGCGGGTTTTAGGTACGAGCAGTACTTC.

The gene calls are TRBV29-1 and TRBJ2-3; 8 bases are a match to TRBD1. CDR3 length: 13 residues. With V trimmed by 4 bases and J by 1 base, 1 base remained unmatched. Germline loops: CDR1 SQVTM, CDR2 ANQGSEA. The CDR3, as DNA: TGCAGCGTTGTGGGACAGGGCACAGATACGCAGTATTTT. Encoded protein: CSVVGQGTDTQYF.

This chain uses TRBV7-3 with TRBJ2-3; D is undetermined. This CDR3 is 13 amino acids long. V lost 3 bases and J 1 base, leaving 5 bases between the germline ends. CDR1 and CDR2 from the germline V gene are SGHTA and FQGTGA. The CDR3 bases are TGTGCCAGCAGCTTCGGTCGCACAGATACGCAGTATTTT. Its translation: CASSFGRTDTQYF.

The CDR3 loop is CASSMDVGAQETQYF. CDR3 in DNA: TGTGCCAGCAGTATGGATGTGGGAGCCCAAGAGACCCAGTACTTC. This chain connects TRBV28 to TRBJ2-5; tentatively, D is TRBD2 (5 bases). The CDR3 sequence is 15 residues long. Looked up from germline, CDR1 is MDHEN and CDR2 is SYDVKM. V was pared by 5 bases and J by 1 base, with 14 bases between.

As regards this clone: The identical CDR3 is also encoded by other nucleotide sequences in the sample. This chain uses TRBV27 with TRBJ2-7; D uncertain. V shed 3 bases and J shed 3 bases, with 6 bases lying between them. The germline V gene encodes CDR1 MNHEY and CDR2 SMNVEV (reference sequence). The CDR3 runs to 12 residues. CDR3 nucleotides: TGTGCCAGCAGTTTTGGCGGCTACGAGCAGTACTTC. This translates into CASSFGGYEQYF.

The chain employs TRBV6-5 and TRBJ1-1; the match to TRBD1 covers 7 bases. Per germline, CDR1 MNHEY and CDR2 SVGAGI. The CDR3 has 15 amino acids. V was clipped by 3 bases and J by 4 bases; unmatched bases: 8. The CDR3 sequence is CASSYLGRGVTEAFF. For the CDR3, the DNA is TGTGCCAGCAGTTATCTGGGCAGGGGGGTCACTGAAGCTTTCTTT.

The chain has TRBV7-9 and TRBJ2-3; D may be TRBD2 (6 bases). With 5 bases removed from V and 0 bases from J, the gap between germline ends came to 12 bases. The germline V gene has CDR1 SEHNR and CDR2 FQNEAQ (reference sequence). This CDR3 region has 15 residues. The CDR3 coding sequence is TGTGCCAGCAGCCCCGGGAGACTTAGCACAGATACGCAGTATTTT. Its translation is CASSPGRLSTDTQYF. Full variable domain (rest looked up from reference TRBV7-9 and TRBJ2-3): DTGVSQNPRHKITKRGQNVTFRCDPISEHNRLYWYRQTLGQGPEFLTYFQNEAQLEKSRLLSDRFSAERPKGSFSTLEIQRTEQGDSAMYLCASSPGRLSTDTQYFGPGTRLTVL.

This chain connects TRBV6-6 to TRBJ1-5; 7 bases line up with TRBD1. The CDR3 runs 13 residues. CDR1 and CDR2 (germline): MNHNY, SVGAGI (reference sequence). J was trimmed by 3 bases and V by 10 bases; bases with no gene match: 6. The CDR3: CATSDRNNQPQHF. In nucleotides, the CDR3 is TGTGCCACCTCGGACAGGAACAATCAGCCCCAGCATTTT.

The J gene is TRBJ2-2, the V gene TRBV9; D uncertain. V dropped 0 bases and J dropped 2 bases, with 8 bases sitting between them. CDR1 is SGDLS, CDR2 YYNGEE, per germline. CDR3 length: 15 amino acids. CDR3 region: CASSVGSHNTGELFF. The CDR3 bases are TGTGCCAGCAGCGTAGGTAGCCATAACACCGGGGAGCTGTTTTTT.

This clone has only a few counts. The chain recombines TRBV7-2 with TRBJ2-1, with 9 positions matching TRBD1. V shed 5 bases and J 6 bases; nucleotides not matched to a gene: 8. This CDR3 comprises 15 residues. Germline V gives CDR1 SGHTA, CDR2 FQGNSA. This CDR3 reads CASSPTGGASNEQFF. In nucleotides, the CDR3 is TGTGCCAGCAGCCCGACAGGGGGTGCGAGCAATGAGCAGTTCTTC.

Written as DNA, the CDR3 is TGTGCCAGCAGTGAAGCGTTAGGGGTTGAGCAGCCCCAGCATTTT. This translates into CASSEALGVEQPQHF. This sequence joins TRBV6-1 and TRBJ1-5; tentative D call: TRBD1 (5 bases). Germline CDR1 MNHNS, CDR2 SASEGT. V shed 0 bases and J shed 7 bases, with 13 bases lying between them. The CDR3 sequence is 15 residues long.